This T cell receptor beta chain appears in the sequencing data of a study of blood T cells in healthy people across ages. This clonotype has only a few counts. A J-beta primer mix and a sample-barcoded 5' primer were used in a second PCR of about 6 to 12 cycles. TCRdb fed the 5' RACE reads into MiXCR, producing one record per CDR3 protein. The table has approximately 1.5 million distinct CDR3 sequences, about 31% seen once. With 3 bases removed from V and 2 bases from J, the gap between germline ends came to 18 bases. This CDR3 spans 17 amino acids. Germline V gene sequence: CDR1 SGHRS, CDR2 YFSETQ. The sequence derives from a woman aged 25-40 years in good health. Sequencing input: blood. V gene TRBV5-1 combines with J gene TRBJ2-1; weak D call: TRBD2 (7 bases). The CDR3 DNA follows: TGCGCCAGCAGCTCGTGGGGGGGCTCTTCTGCCTACAATGAGCAGTTCTTC. Amino acids: CASSSWGGSSAYNEQFF. Full variable domain (remainder filled in from reference TRBV5-1 and TRBJ2-1): KAGVTQTPRYLIKTRGQQVTLSCSPISGHRSVSWYQQTPGQGLQFLFEYFSETQRNKGNFPGRFSGRQFSNSRSEMNVSTLELGDSALYLCASSSWGGSSAYNEQFFGPGTRLTVL.